The rows below give T cell receptor beta chains drawn from one sample of a study of blood T cell repertoires in COVID-19. The protocol was immunoSEQ multiplex PCR, while the TCRdb copy is restricted to in-frame clones and leaves out a portion. Of 100,000 to 120,000 clones listed, about 88% are singletons. The sample comprised peripheral blood. These receptors were obtained from a woman in her seventies who had recovered from COVID-19. Each CDR3 is given with its conserved first and last residue. A D gene is named only where the DNA matches it firmly. Only some rows state a clone size, as once, few, many or a class for expanded clones.

d_call	j_call	v_call	clone_size	cdr3_nt	cdr3_aa
NA	TRBJ2-1	TRBV11-2	NA	TGTGCCAGCAGCTTAGGCAGAAACAATGAGCAGTTCTTC	CASSLGRNNEQFF
TRBD2	TRBJ2-7	TRBV28	NA	TGTGCCAGCAGTTTAAGCGGGAGGGTCTACGAGCAGTACTTC	CASSLSGRVYEQYF
NA	TRBJ2-3	TRBV7-9	NA	TGTGCCAGCAGCTTTCTCGGCAGGGGCACAGATACGCAGTATTTT	CASSFLGRGTDTQYF
NA	TRBJ1-1	TRBV6-6	NA	TGTGCCAGCAGTTATCAGGTGGACACTGAAGCTTTCTTT	CASSYQVDTEAFF
TRBD1	TRBJ2-1	TRBV6-4	NA	TGTGCCAGCAGAGGGACAGGGTACAATGAGCAGTTCTTC	CASRGTGYNEQFF
NA	TRBJ2-3	TRBV20-1	NA	TGCAGTGCCGCAGGGGTGGATACGCAGTATTTT	CSAAGVDTQYF
TRBD1	TRBJ1-1	TRBV5-4	NA	TGTGCCAGCAGCCTGGACAGGGGCCCGTATTGGCCCACTGAAGCTTTCTTT	CASSLDRGPYWPTEAFF
NA	TRBJ2-3	TRBV7-2	NA	TGTGCCAGCAGCTTAATATCGGCAGATACGCAGTATTTT	CASSLISADTQYF
NA	TRBJ1-1	TRBV1	once	TGCACCAGCAGCCAAGATAGCACCAACTTACAGGGAGCAGCTTTCTTT	CTSSQDSTNLQGAAFF
TRBD1	TRBJ1-6	TRBV2	NA	TGTGCCACATACAGGGGGCCGGGTTCACCCCTCCACTTT	CATYRGPGSPLHF
TRBD2	TRBJ2-1	TRBV2	NA	TGTGCCAGAGGGAAACTAGCGGGGACCTACAATGAGCAGTTCTTC	CARGKLAGTYNEQFF
NA	TRBJ2-5	TRBV6-6	NA	TGTGCCAGCACTCCCCAGCGGGAAGAGACCCAGTACTTC	CASTPQREETQYF
NA	TRBJ1-5	TRBV2	NA	TGTGCCAGCAGGGTTGAGGGCAGCCAGCCCCAGCATTTT	CASRVEGSQPQHF
NA	TRBJ1-2	TRBV28	NA	TGTGCCAGCAGTTTAGCCCTCGGTTCTGGCTACACCTTC	CASSLALGSGYTF
NA	TRBJ2-7	TRBV19	NA	TGTGCCAGTAGTGTCCAGGGGAACTACGAGCAGTACTTC	CASSVQGNYEQYF
NA	TRBJ2-2	TRBV6-5	NA	TGTGCCAGCAGTTACGGGCCGGCCCGGGAGCTGTTTTTT	CASSYGPARELFF
NA	TRBJ2-7	TRBV4-2	NA	TGTGCCAGCAGCCAAGATCTTCAGGGTCGCGAGCAGTACTTC	CASSQDLQGREQYF
TRBD1	TRBJ1-5	TRBV4-1	NA	TGCGCCAGCAGCGACGGGGACAGGGGCAATCAGCCCCAGCATTTT	CASSDGDRGNQPQHF
NA	TRBJ2-3	TRBV25-1	NA	TGTGCCAGCAGCCAACAGGGCACAGATACGCAGTATTTT	CASSQQGTDTQYF
NA	TRBJ1-5	TRBV19	few	TGTGCCAGTGGGGGGAGGTATAGCAATCAGCCCCAGCATTTT	CASGGRYSNQPQHF
NA	TRBJ2-5	TRBV6-5	once	TGTGCCAGCAGTTTAACGGGTCCCCGGGAGACCCAGTACTTC	CASSLTGPRETQYF
TRBD1	TRBJ1-2	TRBV19	few	TGTGCCAGTTCAAAATACAGGGGCGATTATGGCTACACCTTC	CASSKYRGDYGYTF
NA	TRBJ2-5	TRBV4-2	NA	TGTGCCAGCACTCTCTCCTCAGGGGTCCAAGAGACCCAGTACTTC	CASTLSSGVQETQYF
NA	TRBJ2-7	TRBV18	NA	TGTGCCAGCTCACCACCGGACAACTCCTACGAGCAGTACTTC	CASSPPDNSYEQYF
NA	TRBJ1-4	TRBV21-1	once	TGTGCCAGCAGCCCCTGTTTGTTTTTT	CASSPCLFF
NA	TRBJ2-2	TRBV7-9	NA	TGTGCCAGCAGCTTTCGCCTACAGGGCACCGGGGAGCTGTTTTTT	CASSFRLQGTGELFF
NA	TRBJ2-7	TRBV6-1	NA	TGTGCCAGCAGTGAAGTGGGGGGCGAGCAGTACTTC	CASSEVGGEQYF